This TCR beta chain was sequenced during a study of T cells expressing NK-cell markers. Study context: Sorted CD3+CD56+NKG2C+, CD3+CD56+NKG2C- and CD3+CD56-NKG2C+ T-cell subsets were beta-chain profiled.

A note on this clonotype: The antigen is unknown.

Looked up from germline, CDR1 is SGHAT and CDR2 is FQNNGV. The CDR3 is made up of 15 amino acids. Whole-study findings and limits: In a handful of donors, these clonotypes also led the CD3+CD56-NKG2C+ fraction. HCMV specificity of the expanded NKG2C+ T cell clones was not established.

Synthesis of TCR beta cDNA relied on 5'RACE template switching carrying UMIs. From its re-call of the 5' RACE reads, TCRdb lists each CDR3 protein once, without DNA. Reported are fewer than 400,000 distinct CDR3 sequences; the ten largest clones contain around 4.9%. The sample taken for sequencing was blood T cells: a sorted CD56 or NKG2C T cell subset, CD4+ or CD8+ T cells, or bulk PBMC T cells (not recorded which). The sequence derives from a man aged 18 to 69 in good health. The chain couples TRBV11-2 to TRBJ2-4; TCRdb proposes TRBD1, but this gene call is untestable without DNA. The CDR3 reads CASSSAGARGNIQYF.